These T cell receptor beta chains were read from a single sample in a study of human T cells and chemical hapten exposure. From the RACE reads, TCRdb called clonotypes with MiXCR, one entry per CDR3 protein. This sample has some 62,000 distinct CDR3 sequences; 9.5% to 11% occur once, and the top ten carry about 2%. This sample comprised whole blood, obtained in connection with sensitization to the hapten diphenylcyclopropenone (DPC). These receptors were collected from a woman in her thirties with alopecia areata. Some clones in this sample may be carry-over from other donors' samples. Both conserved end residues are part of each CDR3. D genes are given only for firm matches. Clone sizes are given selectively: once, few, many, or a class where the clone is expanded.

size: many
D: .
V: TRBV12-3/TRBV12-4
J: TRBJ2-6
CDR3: CASSGRLSGANVLTF
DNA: TGTGCCAGCAGTGGACGGCTCTCTGGGGCCAACGTCCTGACTTTC

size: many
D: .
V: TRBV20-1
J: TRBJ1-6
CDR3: CSASITGAENSPLHF
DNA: TGCAGTGCTAGCATCACGGGCGCGGAGAATTCACCCCTCCACTTT

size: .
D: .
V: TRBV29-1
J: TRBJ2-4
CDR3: CSAQGTGGNIQYF
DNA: TGCAGCGCCCAAGGGACCGGGGGTAACATTCAGTACTTC

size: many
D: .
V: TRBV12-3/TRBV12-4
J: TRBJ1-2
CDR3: CASSFIYSGYTF
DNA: TGTGCCAGCAGTTTTATCTACTCCGGCTACACCTTC

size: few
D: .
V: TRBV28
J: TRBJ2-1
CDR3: CASRTLKGAYNEQFF
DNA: TGTGCCAGCAGGACCCTAAAAGGGGCCTACAATGAGCAGTTCTTC

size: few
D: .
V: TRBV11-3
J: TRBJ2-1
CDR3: CASSLNPETSYNEQFF
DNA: TGTGCCAGCAGCTTAAATCCCGAGACTAGCTACAATGAGCAGTTCTTC

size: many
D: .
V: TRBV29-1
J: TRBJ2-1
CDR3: CSVEDDGKYSYNEQFF
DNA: TGCAGCGTTGAAGATGACGGGAAATACTCCTACAATGAGCAGTTCTTC

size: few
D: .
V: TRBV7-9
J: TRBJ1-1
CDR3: CASRAQSTEAFF
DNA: TGTGCCAGCAGGGCCCAAAGCACTGAAGCTTTCTTT

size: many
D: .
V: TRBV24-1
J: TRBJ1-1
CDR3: CATSVGAEAFF
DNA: TGTGCCACCAGTGTGGGGGCTGAAGCTTTCTTT

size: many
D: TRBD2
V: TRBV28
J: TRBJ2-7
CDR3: CASSFAAGLAYEQYF
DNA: TGTGCCAGCAGTTTTGCGGCGGGACTAGCTTACGAGCAGTACTTC

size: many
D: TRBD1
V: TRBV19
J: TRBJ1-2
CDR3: CASTTRRDSYYGYTF
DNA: TGTGCCAGTACCACAAGAAGGGACAGCTACTATGGCTACACCTTC

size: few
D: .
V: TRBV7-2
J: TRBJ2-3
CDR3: CASSSYRVPDTQYF
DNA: TGTGCCAGCAGCTCCTACAGGGTGCCAGATACGCAGTATTTT

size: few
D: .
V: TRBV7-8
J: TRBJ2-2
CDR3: CASSRTATGELFF
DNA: TGTGCCAGCAGCCGGACGGCAACCGGGGAGCTGTTTTTT

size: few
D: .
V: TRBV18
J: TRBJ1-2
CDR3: CASSPSAEYGYTF
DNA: TGTGCCAGCTCACCAAGCGCGGAATATGGCTACACCTTC

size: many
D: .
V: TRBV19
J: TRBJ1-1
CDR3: CASSQKENTEAFF
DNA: TGTGCCAGTAGCCAGAAAGAGAACACTGAAGCTTTCTTT

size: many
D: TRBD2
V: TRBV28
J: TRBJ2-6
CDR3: CASSSSGRAISGANVLTF
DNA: TGTGCCAGCAGCTCTTCCGGGAGGGCCATCTCTGGGGCCAACGTCCTGACTTTC

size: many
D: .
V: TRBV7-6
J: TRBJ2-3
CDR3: CASSLSGGGRNTDTQYF
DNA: TGTGCCAGCAGCTTATCTGGGGGGGGCCGAAACACAGATACGCAGTATTTT

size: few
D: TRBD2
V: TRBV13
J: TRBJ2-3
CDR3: CASSLRTSGGTDTQYF
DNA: TGTGCCAGCAGCCTCCGGACTAGCGGGGGAACAGATACGCAGTATTTT

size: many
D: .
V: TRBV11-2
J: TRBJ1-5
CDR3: CASSFELGGPQHF
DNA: TGTGCCAGCAGCTTCGAACTTGGGGGGCCCCAGCATTTT

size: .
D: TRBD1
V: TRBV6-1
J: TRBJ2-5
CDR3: CASSRTTGEQETQYF
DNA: TGTGCCAGCAGTAGGACGACAGGGGAACAAGAGACCCAGTACTTC

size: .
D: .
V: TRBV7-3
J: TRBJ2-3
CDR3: CASSSAVADTQYF
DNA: TGTGCCAGCAGCTCGGCGGTGGCAGATACGCAGTATTTT

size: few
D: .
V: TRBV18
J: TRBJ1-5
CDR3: CASSPPNDGNQPQHF
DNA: TGTGCCAGCTCACCACCAAATGACGGCAATCAGCCCCAGCATTTT

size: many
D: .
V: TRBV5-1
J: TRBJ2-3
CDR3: CASSRTPSLTTDTQYF
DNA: TGCGCCAGCAGCAGAACCCCTAGCTTGACAACAGATACGCAGTATTTT

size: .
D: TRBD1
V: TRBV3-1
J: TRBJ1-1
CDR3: CASSSRGTGVPLNTEAFF
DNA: TGTGCCAGCAGCTCACGCGGGACAGGGGTCCCCTTGAACACTGAAGCTTTCTTT

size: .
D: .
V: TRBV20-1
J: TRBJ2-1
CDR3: CSAREAGLNNEQFF
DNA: TGCAGTGCTAGAGAGGCGGGACTTAACAATGAGCAGTTCTTC

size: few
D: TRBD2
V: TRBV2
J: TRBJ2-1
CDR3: CASSERGLAGGLLQFF
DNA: TGTGCCAGCAGTGAACGAGGGCTAGCGGGGGGCCTGTTGCAGTTCTTC

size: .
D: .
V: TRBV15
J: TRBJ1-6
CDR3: CATSNWGLINSPLHF
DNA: TGTGCCACCAGCAATTGGGGGCTAATTAATTCACCCCTCCACTTT

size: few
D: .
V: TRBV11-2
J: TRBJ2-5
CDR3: CASSLGVGGETQYF
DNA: TGTGCCAGCAGCTTAGGTGTCGGAGGAGAGACCCAGTACTTC

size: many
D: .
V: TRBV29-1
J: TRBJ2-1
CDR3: CSVEVVGNEQFF
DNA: TGCAGCGTTGAAGTGGTGGGGAATGAGCAGTTCTTC

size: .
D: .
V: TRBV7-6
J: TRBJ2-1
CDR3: CASSLVARGSYNEQFF
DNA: TGTGCCAGCAGCTTGGTAGCTAGGGGGTCCTACAATGAGCAGTTCTTC

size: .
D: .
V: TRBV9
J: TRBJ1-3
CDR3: CASTPGALGNTIYF
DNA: TGTGCCAGCACCCCGGGAGCGCTTGGAAACACCATATATTTT

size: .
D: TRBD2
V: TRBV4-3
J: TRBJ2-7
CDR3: CASSQEKLAGGPYEQYF
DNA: TGCGCCAGCAGCCAAGAAAAGCTAGCGGGAGGACCCTACGAGCAGTACTTC

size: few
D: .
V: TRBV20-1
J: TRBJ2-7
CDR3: CSASSEAEQYF
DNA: TGCAGTGCTAGTTCCGAGGCCGAGCAGTACTTC

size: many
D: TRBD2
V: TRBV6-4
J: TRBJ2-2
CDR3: CASSPAWSSGVTGELFF
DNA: TGTGCCAGCAGTCCTGCCTGGTCTAGCGGGGTCACCGGGGAGCTGTTTTTT

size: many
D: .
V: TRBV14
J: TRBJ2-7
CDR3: CASSQDSNYEQYF
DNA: TGTGCCAGCAGCCAAGACAGTAACTACGAGCAGTACTTC

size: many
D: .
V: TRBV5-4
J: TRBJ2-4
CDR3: CASSQTKNIQYF
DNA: TGTGCCAGCAGCCAGACCAAAAACATTCAGTACTTC

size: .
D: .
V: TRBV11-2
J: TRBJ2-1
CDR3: CASSPVGNEQFF
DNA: TGTGCCAGCAGCCCGGTTGGAAATGAGCAGTTCTTC

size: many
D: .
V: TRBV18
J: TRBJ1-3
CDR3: CASSPRQEGSGNTIYF
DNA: TGTGCCAGCTCACCCCGACAGGAGGGCTCTGGAAACACCATATATTTT

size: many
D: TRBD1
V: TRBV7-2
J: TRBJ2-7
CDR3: CASSSGQLDLYEQYF
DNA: TGTGCCAGCAGCTCGGGACAGCTGGATCTATACGAGCAGTACTTC

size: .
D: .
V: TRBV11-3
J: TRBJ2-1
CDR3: CASSLLTGNEQFF
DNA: TGTGCCAGCAGCTTACTAACAGGGAATGAGCAGTTCTTC

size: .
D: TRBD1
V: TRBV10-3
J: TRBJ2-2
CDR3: CAITRTGGGTGELFF
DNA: TGTGCCATCACCAGGACAGGGGGCGGCACCGGGGAGCTGTTTTTT

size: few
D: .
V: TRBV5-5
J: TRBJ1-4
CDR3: CASSLWYLSEKLFF
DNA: TGTGCCAGCAGCTTGTGGTACCTCTCAGAAAAACTGTTTTTT

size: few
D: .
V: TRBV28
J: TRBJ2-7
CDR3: CASSSGGAQYF
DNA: TGTGCCAGCAGCTCTGGGGGCGCCCAGTACTTC

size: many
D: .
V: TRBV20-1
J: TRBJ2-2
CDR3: CSAIIGGATGELFF
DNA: TGCAGTGCCATAATCGGGGGAGCAACCGGGGAGCTGTTTTTT